This T cell receptor beta chain came from a study of T-cell memory formation after mild COVID-19. Study at large: Largely donor-specific TCR clusters were found. Broader study findings: Among clones peaking at day 37 in the second wave, SARS-CoV-2 specificity remained unconfirmed. CD4/CD8 balance held among clones contracting day 15 to 85, and later expanders leaned CD4+.

The V gene lost 4 bases and the J gene lost 0 bases, with 13 bases spanning the gap. This CDR3 has 16 residues. Libraries for TCRalpha and TCRbeta carried sample barcodes and unique molecular identifiers via 5'RACE. TCRdb redid the calling of the 5' RACE reads with MiXCR, one entry per CDR3 protein. The top ten hold approximately 43% of the sample, which has tens of thousands of distinct CDR3 sequences, roughly 26% seen once. Of note for this clonotype: What it binds is unknown.

The sample comprised PBMCs or a T cell subset sorted from them (not recorded which). The gene calls are TRBV12-3 or TRBV12-4 and TRBJ1-3; D call uncertain. The receptor was isolated from a man aged 18 to 29 who had mild COVID-19 (a few samples of this study predate the infection). Cell type and time point are not known. The CDR3 spells CASSSGRYSSGNTIYF. In nucleotides, the CDR3 is TGTGCCAGCAGTTCGGGGAGGTACAGCTCTGGAAACACCATATATTTT.